The sequence of this T cell receptor (beta chain) was determined in a study of blood T cell repertoires in COVID-19. The overall study: Sites across the United States, Italy and Spain contributed samples from acute and convalescent COVID-19. PBMCs, B-cell-depleted T cells, or T cells were the source of the cDNA or gDNA that made up the material.

This clone was seen a single time. Using immunoSEQ multiplex PCR, the repertoire was profiled, and TCRdb retains in-frame clones only, with some absent. This sample has over 85,000 clones, with 87% found just once. Germline V gives CDR1 SNHLY, CDR2 FYNNEI. There are 16 residues in the CDR3. The ends were cut back, 8 bases at V and 10 bases at J, with 24 bases in the middle. The chain has TRBV2 and TRBJ1-6; D is possibly TRBD1 (5 bases). The clonotype originates from a male donor with acute or convalescent COVID-19. Sequencing used peripheral blood. The CDR3 protein is CASAQRGGEGNSPLHF. DNA of the CDR3: TGTGCCAGCGCCCAAAGAGGAGGGGAAGGTAACTCACCCCTCCACTTT.